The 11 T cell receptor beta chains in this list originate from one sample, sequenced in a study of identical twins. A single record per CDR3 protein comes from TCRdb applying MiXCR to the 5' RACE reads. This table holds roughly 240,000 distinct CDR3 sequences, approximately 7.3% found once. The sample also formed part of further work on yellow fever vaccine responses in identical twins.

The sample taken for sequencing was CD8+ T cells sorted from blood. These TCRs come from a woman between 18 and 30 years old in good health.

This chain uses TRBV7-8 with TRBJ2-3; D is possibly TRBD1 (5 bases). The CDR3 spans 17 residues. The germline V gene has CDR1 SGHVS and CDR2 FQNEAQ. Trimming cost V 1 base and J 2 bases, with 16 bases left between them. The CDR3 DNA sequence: TGTGCCAGCAGCTTAGGCGGCGGACAAAGTGTCACAGATACGCAGTATTTT. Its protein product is CASSLGGGQSVTDTQYF. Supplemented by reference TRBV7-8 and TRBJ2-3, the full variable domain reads GAGVSQSPRYKVAKRGQDVALRCDPISGHVSLFWYQQALGQGPEFLTYFQNEAQLDKSGLPSDRFFAERPEGSVSTLKIQRTQQEDSAVYLCASSLGGGQSVTDTQYFGPGTRLTVL.

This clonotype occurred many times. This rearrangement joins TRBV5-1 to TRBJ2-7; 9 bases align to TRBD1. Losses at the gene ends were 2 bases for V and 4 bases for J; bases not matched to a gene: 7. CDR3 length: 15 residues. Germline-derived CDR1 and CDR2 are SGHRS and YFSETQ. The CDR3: CASSFYPGQGYEQYV. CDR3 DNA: TGCGCCAGCAGCTTTTATCCGGGACAGGGTTACGAGCAGTACGTC.

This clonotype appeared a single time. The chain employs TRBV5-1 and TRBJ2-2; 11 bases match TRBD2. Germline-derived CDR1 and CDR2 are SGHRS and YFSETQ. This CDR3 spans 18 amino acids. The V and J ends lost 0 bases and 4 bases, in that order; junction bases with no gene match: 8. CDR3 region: CASSLADHGLAGTGELFF. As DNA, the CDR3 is TGCGCCAGCAGCTTGGCCGACCACGGACTAGCGGGCACCGGGGAGCTGTTTTTT.

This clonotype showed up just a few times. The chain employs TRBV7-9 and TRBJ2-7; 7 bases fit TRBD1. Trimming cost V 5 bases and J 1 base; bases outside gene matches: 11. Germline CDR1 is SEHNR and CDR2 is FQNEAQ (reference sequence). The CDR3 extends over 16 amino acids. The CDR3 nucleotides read TGTGCCAGCAGCATACTCGAAACAGGGGAGTCCTACGAGCAGTACTTC. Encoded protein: CASSILETGESYEQYF. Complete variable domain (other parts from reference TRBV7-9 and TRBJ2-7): DTGVSQNPRHKITKRGQNVTFRCDPISEHNRLYWYRQTLGQGPEFLTYFQNEAQLEKSRLLSDRFSAERPKGSFSTLEIQRTEQGDSAMYLCASSILETGESYEQYFGPGTRLTVT.

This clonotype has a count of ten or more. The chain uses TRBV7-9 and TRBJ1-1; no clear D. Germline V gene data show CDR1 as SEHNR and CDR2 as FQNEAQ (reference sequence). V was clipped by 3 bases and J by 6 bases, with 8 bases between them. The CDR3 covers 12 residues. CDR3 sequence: CASSFLSAEAFF. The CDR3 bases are TGTGCCAGCAGCTTTCTATCGGCTGAAGCTTTCTTT.

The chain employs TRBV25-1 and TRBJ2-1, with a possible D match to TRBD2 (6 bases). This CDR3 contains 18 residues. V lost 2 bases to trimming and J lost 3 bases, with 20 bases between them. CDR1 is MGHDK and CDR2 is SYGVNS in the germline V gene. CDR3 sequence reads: CASSERVWASANYNEQFF. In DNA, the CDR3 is TGTGCCAGCAGTGAACGGGTCTGGGCTAGCGCGAACTACAATGAGCAGTTCTTC.

In DNA form, the CDR3 reads TGTGCCAGCAGCCTCCCCAGCGGTATAGCCAAAAACATTCAGTACTTC. Translated, it gives CASSLPSGIAKNIQYF. V is TRBV7-9 and J is TRBJ2-4; weak D call: TRBD2 (5 bases). CDR3 length: 16 amino acids. From germline, CDR1 is SEHNR and CDR2 FQNEAQ (reference sequence). Trimming pared 5 bases from V and 0 bases from J, leaving 14 bases between.

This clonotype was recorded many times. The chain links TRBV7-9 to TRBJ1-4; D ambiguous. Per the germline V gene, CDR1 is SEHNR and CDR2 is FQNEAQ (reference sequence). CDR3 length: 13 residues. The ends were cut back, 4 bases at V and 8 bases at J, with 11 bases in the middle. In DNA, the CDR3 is TGTGCCAGCAGCTCCCCGTTGGGGGAAAAACTGTTTTTT. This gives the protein CASSSPLGEKLFF.

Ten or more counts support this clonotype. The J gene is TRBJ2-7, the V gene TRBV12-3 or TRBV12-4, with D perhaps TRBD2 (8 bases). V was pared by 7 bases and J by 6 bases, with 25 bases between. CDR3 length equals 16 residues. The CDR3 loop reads CASTDESGRGRIEQYF. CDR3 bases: TGTGCCAGCACCGACGAATCCGGGAGGGGGCGTATCGAGCAGTACTTC.

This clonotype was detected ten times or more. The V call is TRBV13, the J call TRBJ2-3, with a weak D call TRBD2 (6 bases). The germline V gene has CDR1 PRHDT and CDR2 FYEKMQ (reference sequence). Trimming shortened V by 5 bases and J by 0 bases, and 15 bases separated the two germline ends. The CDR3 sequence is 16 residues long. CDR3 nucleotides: TGTGCCAGCAGCAAACTCAGCGGGCTGAGCACAGATACGCAGTATTTT. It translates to CASSKLSGLSTDTQYF.

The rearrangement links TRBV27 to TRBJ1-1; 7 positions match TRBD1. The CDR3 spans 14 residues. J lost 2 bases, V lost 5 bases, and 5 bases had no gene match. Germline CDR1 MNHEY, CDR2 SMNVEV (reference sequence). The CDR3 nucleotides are TGTGCCAGCAGTGTAGGGGGCCCTAACACTGAAGCTTTCTTT. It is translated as CASSVGGPNTEAFF.